This T cell receptor (beta chain) originates from a study of blood T cell repertoires in COVID-19. Here immunoSEQ multiplex PCR was the method, and the copy in TCRdb shows in-frame clones only, minus some. The table records tens of thousands of clones, approximately 93% of them present only once. Germline CDR1 KGHDR, CDR2 SFDVKD. With 1 base clipped from V and 1 base from J, the junction kept 2 bases outside the gene matches. This CDR3 is built from 16 residues. The rearrangement links TRBV24-1 to TRBJ2-3, with TRBD1 matching 9 bases. The clonotype comes from a man between 60 and 70 years old with acute or convalescent COVID-19. The sequenced sample consisted of peripheral blood. The CDR3 here is CATSDFRTGGTDTQYF. CDR3 DNA sequence: TGTGCCACCAGTGATTTCCGGACAGGGGGCACAGATACGCAGTATTTT.